The present TCR beta chain was sequenced within a study of neurological immune-mediated disorders. A total of 2 million PBMCs stored at -80 degrees C provided the unsorted libraries. TCRdb reprocessed the 5' RACE reads with MiXCR, giving one entry per CDR3 protein. The sample records 70,000 or so distinct CDR3 sequences, around 5.2% being singletons. Trimming cost V 4 bases and J 6 bases; bases outside gene matches: 12. The germline CDR1 and CDR2 sequences are SGHAT and FQNNGV. This CDR3 has 17 residues. This clonotype was observed a handful of times. Sequencing was performed on PBMCs. This chain joins TRBV11-2 and TRBJ2-3; 11 bases match TRBD2. This TCR derives from a woman aged 25 to 45 with multiple sclerosis. CDR3 DNA sequence: TGTGCCAGCAGCTCGTTACTAGCGGGGGCCGCGTCGGATACGCAGTATTTT. Amino acid sequence: CASSSLLAGAASDTQYF.